These 26 T cell receptor beta chains originate from one sample sequenced in a study of blood T cell repertoires in COVID-19 (TCRdb year 2020). Receptor amplification or capture employed the immunoSEQ multiplex PCR assay. Here the immuneACCESS table is served through TCRdb, limited to in-frame sequences with V and J called. Missing clones are a known gap in these copies; in checked studies unresolved V genes cover under half, and the rest lacks a known reason. This sample is represented by about 59,000 clones; 75% to 95% of them were singletons. Of the sample, 15% to 20% is held by the ten largest clones. Input material: peripheral blood. Source of these receptors: an elderly man with acute or convalescent COVID-19.

This clone has more than one count but fewer than ten. This chain links TRBV5-1 with TRBJ2-1; perhaps TRBD1 as D (6 bases). The germline V gene encodes CDR1 SGHRS and CDR2 YFSETQ. V gave up 5 bases and J gave up 6 bases, with 6 bases separating them. The CDR3 is made up of 11 amino acids. This CDR3 reads CASRQGNEQFF. The CDR3, as DNA: TGCGCCAGCAGACAGGGCAATGAGCAGTTCTTC.

The chain links TRBV6-1 to TRBJ1-1; D remains ambiguous. V was cut by 1 base and J by 1 base, with 7 bases left in between. This CDR3 has 14 residues. The germline V gene encodes CDR1 MNHNS and CDR2 SASEGT. The CDR3 reads CASSEGAQNTEAFF. The CDR3 DNA follows: TGTGCCAGCAGTGAAGGAGCGCAGAACACTGAAGCTTTCTTT.

In this sample, this clone turned up once. This chain joins TRBV24-1 and TRBJ1-1; D is possibly TRBD1 (6 bases). Trimming shortened V by 6 bases and J by 1 base, and 11 bases separated the two germline ends. The CDR3 is 14 residues long. Germline values: CDR1 KGHDR, CDR2 SFDVKD. CDR3: CATSSGQTNTEAFF. The DNA for the CDR3 is TGTGCCACCAGTTCTGGACAGACGAACACTGAAGCTTTCTTT.

The V call is TRBV10-3, the J call TRBJ2-1; 11 bases match TRBD2. The CDR3 is 14 residues long. CDR1 and CDR2 (germline): ENHRY, SYGVKD. Trimming cost V 5 bases and J 7 bases; bases outside gene matches: 4. For the CDR3, the DNA is TGTGCCATCAGTTTAGCGGGGGGGGAAAATGAGCAGTTCTTC. Amino acid sequence: CAISLAGGENEQFF.

The genes are TRBV6-5 and TRBJ1-5, with D uncertain. Per germline, CDR1 MNHEY and CDR2 SVGAGI. The CDR3 extends over 14 amino acids. V dropped 6 bases and J dropped 2 bases, with 11 bases sitting between them. This chain's CDR3 is CASSPTGGNQPQHF. In nucleotides, the CDR3 is TGTGCCAGCAGCCCGACCGGAGGCAATCAGCCCCAGCATTTT.

V is TRBV28 and J is TRBJ1-2; TRBD1 matches 7 bases. The CDR3 consists of 15 residues. V was clipped by 10 bases and J by 4 bases; unmatched bases: 15. Germline CDR1 reads MDHEN; CDR2 reads SYDVKM. The CDR3 protein is CAILGVTGKPYGYTF. CDR3 bases: TGTGCCATCCTAGGCGTGACAGGGAAACCCTATGGCTACACCTTC.

CDR3 residues: CASSYSAIKNIQYF. CDR3 in DNA: TGTGCCAGCAGTTACTCGGCAATCAAAAACATTCAGTACTTC. J is TRBJ2-4 and V is TRBV6-5; no clear D gene. The germline V gene encodes CDR1 MNHEY and CDR2 SVGAGI. The CDR3 contains 14 residues. Trimming shortened V by 0 bases and J by 3 bases, and 6 bases separated the two germline ends.

This chain uses TRBV10-3 with TRBJ1-2; 7 bases map to TRBD1. From germline, CDR1 is ENHRY and CDR2 SYGVKD. The trim removed 2 bases at V and 5 bases at J, leaving 2 bases unmatched. The CDR3 is made up of 13 amino acids. The DNA for the CDR3 is TGTGCCATCAGTGAGGACAGGGTATATGGCTACACCTTC. Translating it yields CAISEDRVYGYTF.

The chain joins TRBV7-9 to TRBJ1-1, with TRBD1 matching over 8 bases. Germline CDR1 and CDR2: SEHNR and FQNEAQ (reference sequence). The CDR3 loop spans 15 amino acids. V was clipped by 1 base and J by 4 bases; unmatched bases: 5. The CDR3 DNA reads as TGTGCCAGCAGCTTAGAGGCAGGGGGCATCACTGAAGCTTTCTTT. Residues: CASSLEAGGITEAFF.

V is TRBV11-2 and J is TRBJ1-3; D possibly corresponds to TRBD1 (5 bases). Germline loops: CDR1 SGHAT, CDR2 FQNNGV. Trimming removed 2 bases at V and 5 bases at J, with 19 bases between. This CDR3 has 17 amino acids. The CDR3 DNA reads as TGTGCCAGCAGCTTAATCCCCACAGGAGTTTTGAGAAACACCATATATTTT. As protein: CASSLIPTGVLRNTIYF.

On this clone: Within the sample, other DNA sequences also encode this same CDR3. This chain links TRBV9 with TRBJ2-1, with 7 nucleotides matching TRBD2. The CDR3 contains 13 residues. Trimming at V came to 1 base and at J to 8 bases, leaving 3 bases not matched to a gene. CDR1 and CDR2 (germline): SGDLS, YYNGEE. The DNA for the CDR3 is TGTGCCAGCAGCGTACGGGGGGTGGATGAGCAGTTCTTC. Translated: CASSVRGVDEQFF.

This clone appeared a single time. The rearrangement joins TRBV4-2 to TRBJ2-7; 8 nucleotides align to TRBD1. Looked up from germline, CDR1 is LGHNA and CDR2 is YNFKEQ. V gave up 2 bases and J gave up 3 bases; unmatched junction bases: 9. The CDR3 totals 16 residues. This chain's CDR3 is CASSQLQGALVYEQYF. CDR3 bases: TGTGCCAGCAGCCAACTCCAGGGGGCCCTAGTCTACGAGCAGTACTTC.

The chain has TRBV6-6 and TRBJ1-5; tentative D call: TRBD1 (5 bases). This CDR3 has 16 residues. V gave up 6 bases and J gave up 4 bases, with 19 bases separating them. Germline V lookup: CDR1 MNHNY, CDR2 SVGAGI (reference sequence). For the CDR3, the DNA is TGTGCCAGCAGCCCCCGGGCCGGGGGAGGTAATCAGCCCCAGCATTTT. Protein sequence: CASSPRAGGGNQPQHF.

The gene calls are TRBV6-6 and TRBJ1-3, with TRBD1 identical over 8 bases. CDR3 length: 14 amino acids. The V segment lost 8 bases and the J segment 4 bases; nucleotides outside the gene matches: 7. Germline loops: CDR1 MNHNY, CDR2 SVGAGI (reference sequence). Written as DNA, the CDR3 is TGTGCCAGCCATACGACAGGGGCCGGAAACACCATATATTTT. Translating gives CASHTTGAGNTIYF.

The chain joins TRBV19 to TRBJ2-5, with TRBD2 matching over 10 bases. The CDR3 is 14 amino acids. The germline gives CDR1 LNHDA, CDR2 SQIVND (reference sequence). Trimming took 8 bases from V and 5 from J; bases not matched to a gene: 8. DNA of the CDR3: TGTGCCAGTGGCCTAGCGGGGGCTTGGGAGACCCAGTACTTC. Protein product: CASGLAGAWETQYF.

In its sample, this clone was seen a few times. The CDR3 spells CASSSRGYGQYF. In nucleotides, the CDR3 is TGTGCCAGCAGTTCCCGGGGTTATGGGCAGTATTTT. The chain recombines TRBV6-5 with TRBJ2-3; possibly TRBD2 for D (5 bases). The CDR3 runs 12 residues. Trimming shortened V by 4 bases and J by 11 bases, and 13 bases separated the two germline ends. The V gene's germline CDR1 is MNHEY and CDR2 SVGAGI.

This chain links TRBV5-1 with TRBJ2-3; possibly TRBD2 for D (5 bases). This CDR3 has 15 residues. Germline lookup yields CDR1 SGHRS and CDR2 YFSETQ. V gave up 0 bases and J gave up 2 bases, with 10 bases separating them. CDR3 DNA: TGCGCCAGCAGCTTGGCGGCCGGGGACACAGATACGCAGTATTTT. Translation: CASSLAAGDTDTQYF.

V and J are TRBV18 and TRBJ2-7; tentative D call: TRBD2 (5 bases). The CDR3 covers 14 residues. Germline CDR1 and CDR2: KGHSH and LQKENI. The V and J ends lost 0 bases and 2 bases respectively, with 8 bases between them. DNA for the CDR3: TGTGCCAGCTCACCACCGTACGGGACCTACGAGCAGTACTTC. Its translation is CASSPPYGTYEQYF. The whole variable domain, remainder taken from reference TRBV18 and TRBJ2-7, is NAGVMQNPRHLVRRRGQEARLRCSPMKGHSHVYWYRQLPEEGLKFMVYLQKENIIDESGMPKERFSAEFPKEGPSILRIQQVVRGDSAAYFCASSPPYGTYEQYFGPGTRLTVT.

The chain uses TRBV7-9 and TRBJ2-5; 11 bases line up with TRBD2. Germline-derived CDR1 and CDR2 are SEHNR and FQNEAQ (reference sequence). The trim removed 6 bases at V and 3 bases at J, leaving 6 bases unmatched. CDR3 length: 15 residues. The CDR3 sequence: CASSSSGGREETQYF. The CDR3, as DNA: TGTGCCAGCAGTTCTAGCGGGGGGCGAGAAGAGACCCAGTACTTC.

This clone has just one count. The chain employs TRBV19 and TRBJ1-4; D not certain. CDR3 size: 15 residues. Germline V gives CDR1 LNHDA, CDR2 SQIVND (reference sequence). V was trimmed by 7 bases and J by 7 bases, leaving 19 bases between them. The CDR3 spells CASNPSPQFGEKLFF. As DNA, the CDR3 is TGTGCCAGTAACCCATCACCACAGTTCGGTGAAAAACTGTTTTTT.

The chain carries TRBV18 and TRBJ2-2; 7 positions agree with TRBD1. J lost 7 bases, V lost 8 bases, and 7 bases had no gene match. Germline CDR1 KGHSH, CDR2 LQKENI. The CDR3 runs 13 residues. The chain's CDR3 is CASTGTEGGELFF. Here the CDR3 DNA reads TGTGCCAGCACCGGGACAGAGGGCGGGGAGCTGTTTTTT.

The chain links TRBV6-2 or TRBV6-3 to TRBJ2-5, with 7 nucleotides matching TRBD1. V lost 5 bases to trimming and J lost 3 bases; unmatched junction nucleotides: 9. Germline V gene data show CDR1 as MNHEY and CDR2 as SVGEGT. This CDR3 comprises 15 residues. The CDR3 DNA is TGTGCCAGCAGTGAGACAGGGCAGAGGGAAGAGACCCAGTACTTC. Protein: CASSETGQREETQYF.

The rearrangement links TRBV6-5 to TRBJ2-1, with unresolved D. This CDR3 comprises 13 residues. Between the trimmed V and J ends, which lost 11 bases and 7 bases, there was a span of 18 bases. Germline CDR1 reads MNHEY; CDR2 reads SVGAGI. CDR3 region: CAVDSTLENEQFF. Written as DNA, the CDR3 is TGTGCCGTCGATTCTACTTTAGAGAATGAGCAGTTCTTC.

This clone has just one count. V and J are TRBV7-2 and TRBJ2-5; perhaps TRBD1 as D (6 bases). Trimming took 1 base from V and 5 from J, leaving 8 bases between them. The CDR3 sequence is 13 residues long. CDR1 is SGHTA and CDR2 is FQGNSA in the germline V gene. Written as DNA, the CDR3 is TGTGCCAGCAGCTTAGGGCAGGGGGAGACCCAGTACTTC. Its protein is CASSLGQGETQYF.

This chain joins TRBV6-5 and TRBJ1-2, with 9 bases identical to TRBD1. The junction had 11 bases not matched to a gene; V was cut back by 8 bases and J by 7 bases. Germline CDR1 reads MNHEY; CDR2 reads SVGAGI. This CDR3 contains 14 residues. The CDR3 protein is CASGQGQGVPGYTF. The CDR3 nucleotides are TGTGCCAGCGGGCAGGGACAGGGAGTTCCTGGCTACACCTTC.

The J gene is TRBJ2-2, the V gene TRBV9; possibly TRBD2 for D (6 bases). The CDR3 has 17 residues. The V and J ends lost 4 bases and 2 bases respectively, with 18 bases between them. CDR1 is SGDLS and CDR2 is YYNGEE in the germline V gene. In DNA form, the CDR3 reads TGTGCCAGCAGCCACACTGGGTTAGCGGAAAACACCGGGGAGCTGTTTTTT. Protein product: CASSHTGLAENTGELFF. The whole variable domain, remainder taken from reference TRBV9 and TRBJ2-2, is DSGVTQTPKHLITATGQRVTLRCSPRSGDLSVYWYQQSLDQGLQFLIQYYNGEERAKGNILERFSAQQFPDLHSELNLSSLELGDSALYFCASSHTGLAENTGELFFGEGSRLTVL.